These T cell receptor beta chains were read from a single sample in a study of cytomegalovirus exposure and HLA in healthy donors. TCRdb's copy holds only in-frame clones and misses some; the assay was immunoSEQ multiplex PCR. In the table there are around 140,000 clones, approximately 77% of which are singletons. The sample consisted of PBMCs. These receptors originate from a woman between 35 and 50 years old in good health and CMV-seronegative. The CDR3 runs from the conserved cysteine through the conserved F or W. The D gene is left open where the match is weak. The size field is filled for only some rows; it gives once, few, many or a size class.

>NA|NA|TRBJ1-2|TRBV4-1
CASSQDYTPYTF
TGCGCCAGCAGCCAAGATTACACCCCCTACACCTTC
>NA|NA|TRBJ1-2|TRBV28
CASSFARNYGYTF
TGTGCCAGCAGTTTCGCCAGGAACTATGGCTACACCTTC
>NA|NA|TRBJ2-2|TRBV18
CASSSNRDTNTGELFF
TGTGCCAGCTCATCCAACCGGGACACGAACACCGGGGAGCTGTTTTTT
>NA|NA|TRBJ1-2|TRBV14
CASSPGYGYGYTF
TGTGCCAGCAGCCCAGGGTACGGCTATGGCTACACCTTC
>NA|TRBD2|TRBJ2-6|TRBV6-5
CASKAGGPGANVLTF
TGTGCCAGCAAGGCGGGGGGGCCCGGGGCCAACGTCCTGACTTTC
>NA|TRBD1|TRBJ1-6|TRBV2
CASSPTGARGSPLHF
TGTGCCAGCAGCCCTACAGGGGCTAGAGGATCACCCCTCCACTTT
>NA|NA|TRBJ1-5|TRBV19
CASSLRQTYSNQPQHF
TGTGCCAGTAGTCTGCGACAGACGTATAGCAATCAGCCCCAGCATTTT
>NA|TRBD1|TRBJ1-2|TRBV27
CASRRDSLYGYTF
TGTGCCAGCCGTCGGGACAGCCTCTATGGCTACACCTTC
>NA|NA|TRBJ2-7|TRBV6-1
CASSEAEAAFGNEQYF
TGTGCCAGCAGTGAAGCGGAGGCGGCGTTCGGGAACGAGCAGTACTTC
>NA|NA|TRBJ1-1|TRBV7-2
CASSFRGDYLNTEAFF
TGTGCCAGCAGCTTTCGGGGGGACTACCTGAACACTGAAGCTTTCTTT
>NA|TRBD1|TRBJ2-7|TRBV10-3
CAISTTGTGHEQYF
TGTGCCATCAGTACTACCGGGACAGGTCACGAGCAGTACTTC
>few|TRBD1|TRBJ1-1|TRBV6-5
CASSSQGAGEAFF
TGTGCCAGCAGCTCGCAGGGGGCAGGAGAAGCTTTCTTT
>NA|NA|TRBJ2-5|TRBV19
CASSSRGGSPETQYF
TGTGCCAGTAGTTCCAGAGGGGGATCCCCAGAGACCCAGTACTTC
>NA|NA|TRBJ2-5|TRBV10-2
CASSTPQTGLETQYF
TGCGCCAGCAGTACCCCCCAAACAGGGTTGGAGACCCAGTACTTC
>NA|NA|TRBJ2-3|TRBV6-5
CASSYRRVEDTQYF
TGTGCCAGCAGTTACCGCAGGGTTGAAGATACGCAGTATTTT
>NA|NA|TRBJ1-5|TRBV27
CASSPPGDQPQHF
TGTGCCAGCAGTCCACCGGGGGATCAGCCCCAGCATTTT
>NA|NA|TRBJ1-1|TRBV9
CASSVAASGESAFF
TGTGCCAGCAGCGTAGCTGCGTCAGGGGAATCGGCTTTCTTT
>NA|NA|TRBJ1-1|TRBV27
CASSFRLRGEDGEAFF
TGTGCCAGCAGTTTTAGGCTCCGGGGAGAGGATGGGGAAGCTTTCTTT
>NA|NA|TRBJ2-1|TRBV7-8
CASSKGAARPSNEQFF
TGTGCCAGCAGCAAAGGGGCGGCGAGGCCAAGCAATGAGCAGTTCTTC
>NA|NA|TRBJ1-5|TRBV18
CASSPRGFEPQHF
TGTGCCAGCTCACCGAGGGGGTTTGAGCCCCAGCATTTT
>once|NA|TRBJ1-4|TRBV7-9
CASSLVQSTKGEEKLFF
TGTGCCAGCAGCTTAGTTCAGTCGACCAAAGGGGAAGAAAAACTGTTTTTT
>once|NA|TRBJ1-2|TRBV6-1
CASSEVGHGYTF
TGTGCCAGCAGTGAAGTGGGCCATGGCTACACCTTC
>once|NA|TRBJ1-1|TRBV27
CASTSPRRTEAFF
TGTGCCAGCACCTCTCCAAGGAGGACTGAAGCTTTCTTT
>NA|NA|TRBJ1-6|TRBV5-6
CASSSGTFNSPLHF
TGTGCCAGCAGCTCAGGGACTTTCAATTCACCCCTCCACTTT
>once|NA|TRBJ1-4|TRBV19
CASSIPTAGTEKLFF
TGTGCCAGTAGTATCCCGACAGCAGGCACTGAAAAACTGTTTTTT
>NA|NA|TRBJ1-2|TRBV2
CASSEGGYYGYTF
TGTGCCAGCAGTGAAGGGGGCTACTATGGCTACACCTTC
>NA|NA|TRBJ2-3|TRBV7-3
CASSLPGGPSTDTQYF
TGTGCCAGCAGCTTGCCCGGGGGGCCGAGCACAGATACGCAGTATTTT
>NA|TRBD1|TRBJ2-1|TRBV30
CAWSSIWAGGSGNEQFF
TGTGCCTGGAGTAGTATATGGGCAGGGGGCTCTGGGAATGAGCAGTTCTTC
>NA|NA|TRBJ1-5|TRBV4-3
CASSQEGAGNQPQHF
TGCGCCAGCAGCCAAGAAGGGGCCGGTAATCAGCCCCAGCATTTT
>NA|NA|TRBJ1-1|TRBV13
CASSFLSRGRQNTEAFF
TGTGCCAGTAGCTTTCTGTCGCGTGGGCGCCAAAACACTGAAGCTTTCTTT
>NA|NA|TRBJ1-2|TRBV6-4
CASSDSGRGYGYTF
TGTGCCAGCAGTGACTCTGGCAGAGGTTATGGCTACACCTTC
>NA|TRBD1|TRBJ1-1|TRBV4-2
CASSQDRVNTEAFF
TGTGCCAGCAGCCAGGACAGGGTGAACACTGAAGCTTTCTTT
>NA|TRBD1|TRBJ2-7|TRBV4-3
CASSQVAGGTGTYEQYF
TGCGCCAGCAGCCAAGTTGCAGGCGGGACAGGGACCTACGAGCAGTACTTC
>NA|NA|TRBJ1-6|TRBV12-5
CASGLRDLLGHSPLHF
TGTGCTAGTGGTTTAAGGGACTTGCTGGGTCATTCACCCCTCCACTTT
>NA|NA|TRBJ1-1|TRBV5-1
CASSFGSGQMNTEAFF
NA
>NA|TRBD1|TRBJ2-2|TRBV5-5
CASRLRGRDTGELFF
TGTGCCAGCAGGTTGAGGGGGCGGGACACCGGGGAGCTGTTTTTT
>NA|NA|TRBJ1-2|TRBV7-9
CASSLGTVNYGYTF
TGTGCCAGCAGCTTAGGGACAGTTAACTATGGCTACACCTTC
>NA|TRBD2|TRBJ2-7|TRBV13
CASSPGWWGGSYEQYF
TGTGCCAGCAGCCCCGGTTGGTGGGGGGGTTCCTACGAGCAGTACTTC
>NA|NA|TRBJ1-1|TRBV19
CASTYGRGGSSAFF
TGTGCCAGTACATATGGGCGGGGGGGATCGTCAGCTTTCTTT
>NA|NA|TRBJ2-5|TRBV4-3
CASSQDSGYQETQYF
TGCGCCAGCAGCCAAGATTCAGGGTACCAAGAGACCCAGTACTTC
>NA|NA|TRBJ1-1|TRBV29-1
CSVLHNRDGKAFF
TGCAGCGTTTTACACAACAGGGACGGTAAAGCTTTCTTT
>few|TRBD2|TRBJ2-5|TRBV7-8
CASTHPGTKETQYF
TGTGCCAGCACCCACCCCGGGACTAAAGAGACCCAGTACTTC
>NA|NA|TRBJ1-6|TRBV15
CATSMTQGMGAPLHF
TGTGCCACCAGCATGACCCAAGGTATGGGCGCACCCCTCCACTTT
>NA|NA|TRBJ1-2|TRBV20-1
CSASREGRYTF
TGCAGTGCCTCCCGGGAGGGACGCTACACCTTC
>NA|NA|TRBJ2-3|TRBV27
CASMVLMGGVADTQYF
TGTGCCAGCATGGTTCTGATGGGGGGAGTTGCAGATACGCAGTATTTT